The clone carrying this T cell receptor beta chain was detected only a few times. Antigen: not known. Per the germline V gene, CDR1 is SNHLY and CDR2 is FYNNEI. With V trimmed by 7 bases and J by 4 bases, 4 bases remained unmatched. This CDR3 is built from 13 residues. The donors were part of the roughly 130-subject validation cohort, which stood apart from the roughly 700-subject first cohort. This entry belongs to a study of cytomegalovirus exposure and HLA in healthy donors. Background on the study: The roughly 120 validation repertoires, a later analysis reported, used the same platform as the approximately 700 first-cohort repertoires. Study-level points and caveats: The study recorded around 160 TCR beta chains that were cytomegalovirus-associated. Most TCR sequences were uncommon, yet certain public TCRs appeared in many donors.

TCRdb's table, derived via immunoSEQ multiplex PCR, lists solely in-frame clones and lacks some. The repertoire holds approximately 190,000 clones, with about four fifths as singletons. Specimen: PBMCs. This chain uses TRBV2 with TRBJ2-1, with 7 nucleotides matching TRBD2. The sequence was collected from a man aged 18 to 29 in good health and CMV-seropositive. CDR3 residues: CASTTGGYNEQFF. In DNA form, the CDR3 reads TGTGCCAGCACTACGGGAGGTTACAATGAGCAGTTCTTC.